Presented here are 19 T cell receptor beta chains from one specimen sequenced in a study of control samples from healthy donors and cancer patients. This table comes from immunoSEQ multiplex PCR, and its TCRdb copy is limited to in-frame clones, with some not included. The profile shows tens of thousands of clones, around nine tenths of them singletons. The material sequenced was blood. The source of these receptors is a man aged 45-65 years in good health.

This chain uses TRBV6-5 with TRBJ1-2; TRBD1 is a possible D gene (5 bases). Germline V gene sequence: CDR1 MNHEY, CDR2 SVGAGI. The CDR3 is made up of 11 amino acids. V lost 8 bases and J 8 bases, leaving 12 bases between the germline ends. CDR3 sequence reads: CASSGDSGYTF. As DNA, the CDR3 is TGTGCCAGCTCGGGGGACTCGGGCTACACCTTC.

The CDR3 loop reads CASSSTGELFF. In DNA, the CDR3 is TGTGCCAGCAGCTCGACCGGGGAGCTGTTTTTT. The V and J genes are TRBV5-6 and TRBJ2-2; D not resolved. V was clipped by 3 bases and J by 5 bases, with 2 bases between them. The CDR3 runs 11 residues. Looked up from germline, CDR1 is SGHDT and CDR2 is YYEEEE. Full variable domain (rest looked up from reference TRBV5-6 and TRBJ2-2): DAGVTQSPTHLIKTRGQQVTLRCSPKSGHDTVSWYQQALGQGPQFIFQYYEEEERQRGNFPDRFSGHQFPNYSSELNVNALLLGDSALYLCASSSTGELFFGEGSRLTVL.

The chain has TRBV13 and TRBJ2-7; TRBD1 matches at 9 bases. This CDR3 spans 13 amino acids. The V gene's germline CDR1 is PRHDT and CDR2 FYEKMQ (reference sequence). V shed 5 bases, J shed 7 bases, and the junction held 6 bases outside the gene matches. The CDR3 DNA sequence: TGTGCCAGCAGCGTACGGACAGGGGAAGAGCAGTACTTC. It codes for CASSVRTGEEQYF.

The chain carries TRBV18 and TRBJ1-1, with 11 bases that match TRBD1. Germline V gene lookup returns CDR1 KGHSH and CDR2 LQKENI. V trimming: 3 bases; J trimming: 5 bases; junction bases outside the gene matches: 5. This CDR3 is built from 15 residues. The CDR3 region is CASSPDRGQATEAFF. For the CDR3, the DNA is TGTGCCAGCTCACCGGACAGGGGGCAGGCGACTGAAGCTTTCTTT.

The rearrangement links TRBV19 to TRBJ1-2, with 7 bases aligning to TRBD1. V lost 1 base to trimming and J lost 5 bases; unmatched junction nucleotides: 16. Germline V gene data show CDR1 as LNHDA and CDR2 as SQIVND (reference sequence). The CDR3 totals 18 residues. The CDR3 coding sequence is TGTGCCAGTAGTATAGGGGGGGTTGCCACAGGGGCGCGTTATGGCTACACCTTC. Translated: CASSIGGVATGARYGYTF. Variable domain in full (rest from reference TRBV19 and TRBJ1-2): DGGITQSPKYLFRKEGQNVTLSCEQNLNHDAMYWYRQDPGQGLRLIYYSQIVNDFQKGDIAEGYSVSREKKESFPLTVTSAQKNPTAFYLCASSIGGVATGARYGYTFGSGTRLTVV.

The chain joins TRBV2 to TRBJ2-1; a possible D gene is TRBD1 (6 bases). Deletions cut 2 bases from V and 6 bases from J, with 14 bases between. The CDR3 extends over 15 amino acids. Germline CDR1 is SNHLY and CDR2 is FYNNEI. CDR3 protein: CASSEQQGSINEQFF. In nucleotides, the CDR3 is TGTGCCAGCAGTGAACAACAGGGCTCTATCAATGAGCAGTTCTTC.

The V and J genes are TRBV18 and TRBJ1-1; D call uncertain. CDR3 length: 17 residues. Per germline, CDR1 KGHSH and CDR2 LQKENI. V gave up 0 bases and J gave up 0 bases, with 14 bases separating them. CDR3 coding DNA: TGTGCCAGCTCACCACCGCCAGGACGATCCATGAACACTGAAGCTTTCTTT. This gives the protein CASSPPPGRSMNTEAFF.

The chain recombines TRBV4-1 with TRBJ2-1; 11 bases are a match to TRBD1. V shed 6 bases and J 6 bases; nucleotides not matched to a gene: 7. The germline V gene encodes CDR1 MGHRA and CDR2 YSYEKL. This CDR3 spans 15 amino acids. CDR3 DNA: TGCGCCAGCAGACCCGGGACAGGGGGAACCAATGAGCAGTTCTTC. Translation: CASRPGTGGTNEQFF.

The gene calls are TRBV27 and TRBJ1-1; TRBD1 might be the D (5 bases). CDR1 and CDR2 (germline): MNHEY, SMNVEV (reference sequence). The V end was cut by 4 bases, the J end by 7 bases, with 28 bases between. The CDR3 is 18 residues long. The CDR3 loop is CASSSDRGGWGPSHEAFF. CDR3 in DNA: TGTGCCAGCAGTTCCGACCGGGGCGGGTGGGGCCCCAGCCATGAAGCTTTCTTT.

The V call is TRBV9, the J call TRBJ1-1; no definite D call. Trimming shortened V by 0 bases and J by 0 bases, and 12 bases separated the two germline ends. In germline, CDR1 is SGDLS, CDR2 YYNGEE. The CDR3 is 16 amino acids. The CDR3 reads CASSVAARGLNTEAFF. CDR3 coding DNA: TGTGCCAGCAGCGTAGCGGCTCGTGGATTGAACACTGAAGCTTTCTTT.

The chain combines TRBV6-4 with TRBJ1-1; D remains ambiguous. In germline, CDR1 is MRHNA, CDR2 SNTAGT. V was trimmed by 4 bases and J by 5 bases, leaving 11 bases between them. This CDR3 is built from 13 residues. CDR3: CASSAARETEAFF. The CDR3 DNA sequence: TGTGCCAGCAGTGCCGCCCGGGAAACTGAAGCTTTCTTT.

This clone was counted once. The V gene is TRBV18, the J gene TRBJ2-5; 9 bases align to TRBD1. The CDR3 is made up of 16 amino acids. Germline loops: CDR1 KGHSH, CDR2 LQKENI. Trimming cost V 3 bases and J 4 bases; bases outside gene matches: 9. CDR3 bases: TGTGCCAGCTCACCTACCGGGACAGGGATAGGAGAGACCCAGTACTTC. Encoded protein: CASSPTGTGIGETQYF.

In its sample, this clone was seen once. The chain combines TRBV27 with TRBJ2-7, with a possible D match to TRBD1 (5 bases). This CDR3 is built from 13 residues. The V end was cut by 2 bases, the J end by 2 bases, with 7 bases between. Germline assignment: CDR1 MNHEY and CDR2 SMNVEV (reference sequence). CDR3: CASSLDSTYEQYF. The CDR3 coding sequence is TGTGCCAGCAGTTTAGACAGCACCTACGAGCAGTACTTC.

This chain connects TRBV21-1 to TRBJ2-7. TRBV21-1 counts as a pseudogene. The CDR3 loop spans 17 amino acids. The CDR3 DNA reads as TGTGCCAGCAGCCCCCCGGAGGGGGGTGGGACCTCCTACGAGCAGTACTTC. It specifies CASSPPEGGGTSYEQYF.

The chain employs TRBV5-1 and TRBJ2-7; possibly TRBD2 for D (6 bases). CDR3 length: 15 residues. CDR1 is SGHRS, CDR2 YFSETQ, per germline. Trimming cost V 1 base and J 3 bases, with 14 bases left between them. As DNA, the CDR3 is TGCGCCAGCAGCTTGCAAGGCGGGGACCTCTACGAGCAGTACTTC. It specifies CASSLQGGDLYEQYF. Looking up the rest from reference TRBV5-1 and TRBJ2-7 gives the full variable domain: KAGVTQTPRYLIKTRGQQVTLSCSPISGHRSVSWYQQTPGQGLQFLFEYFSETQRNKGNFPGRFSGRQFSNSRSEMNVSTLELGDSALYLCASSLQGGDLYEQYFGPGTRLTVT.

The count of this clone is one. The chain is built from TRBV2 and TRBJ1-5; no clear D gene. CDR1 is SNHLY, CDR2 FYNNEI, per germline. V lost 4 bases and J lost 2, with 24 bases in between. This CDR3 contains 19 residues. CDR3 residues: CASSVPQALTRSGNQPQHF. The CDR3 region has the DNA TGTGCCAGCAGTGTTCCCCAGGCCTTGACCCGGTCAGGCAATCAGCCCCAGCATTTT.

This clone is a singleton in its sample. The gene calls are TRBV7-9 and TRBJ1-2; 7 bases fit TRBD1. Per germline, CDR1 SEHNR and CDR2 FQNEAQ (reference sequence). Germline trimming cut 4 bases from V and 9 bases from J; bases unmatched to any gene: 14. CDR3 length: 15 residues. The CDR3 region is CASSSYDREAESYTF. Written as DNA, the CDR3 is TGTGCCAGCAGCTCTTATGACAGGGAGGCAGAAAGCTACACCTTC.

The CDR3 here is CAWSVLRGETQYF. The CDR3 bases are TGTGCCTGGAGTGTTCTTCGTGGGGAGACCCAGTACTTC. This rearrangement joins TRBV30 to TRBJ2-5; the D is unclear. The CDR3 totals 13 residues. V lost 0 bases, J lost 5 bases, and 10 bases lay in between. CDR1 and CDR2 (germline): GTSNPN, SVGIG (reference sequence).

This clone appeared a single time. V usage is TRBV11-3 and J usage is TRBJ1-2; a weak D match, TRBD1 (5 bases). Germline CDR1 is SGHNT and CDR2 is YENEEA. Trimming left V 3 bases short and J 3 bases short, with 17 bases between. This CDR3 contains 16 residues. Written as DNA, the CDR3 is TGTGCCAGCAGCTTCTTCAGCGGTGACAGCCACTATGGCTACACCTTC. Translation: CASSFFSGDSHYGYTF.